The sequence of this TCR beta chain was determined in a study of T cells in Graves' hyperthyroidism and ophthalmopathy. Authors of the study amplified TCR beta CDR3 regions from RNA transcripts. With the HTBI primer set, the TCR CDR3 went through a first round of RT-PCR. One entry per CDR3 protein results from TCRdb running MiXCR on the multiplex PCR reads. The sample carries 650,000 to 850,000 distinct CDR3 sequences, roughly a sixth recorded once. This clonotype was detected only a few times. Trimming took off 5 bases at V and 6 bases at J, with 10 bases between the two ends. The CDR3 extends over 13 amino acids.

The chain combines TRBV12-3 or TRBV12-4 with TRBJ2-2, with D maybe TRBD2 (5 bases). The sequenced sample consisted of blood. This clonotype was sampled from a woman between 45 and 60 years old with Graves' hyperthyroidism that later progressed to Graves' ophthalmopathy. The DNA of the CDR3 is TGTGCCAGCAGTCGCGGACTGTCCGGGGAGCTGTTTTTT. Translation gives CASSRGLSGELFF.